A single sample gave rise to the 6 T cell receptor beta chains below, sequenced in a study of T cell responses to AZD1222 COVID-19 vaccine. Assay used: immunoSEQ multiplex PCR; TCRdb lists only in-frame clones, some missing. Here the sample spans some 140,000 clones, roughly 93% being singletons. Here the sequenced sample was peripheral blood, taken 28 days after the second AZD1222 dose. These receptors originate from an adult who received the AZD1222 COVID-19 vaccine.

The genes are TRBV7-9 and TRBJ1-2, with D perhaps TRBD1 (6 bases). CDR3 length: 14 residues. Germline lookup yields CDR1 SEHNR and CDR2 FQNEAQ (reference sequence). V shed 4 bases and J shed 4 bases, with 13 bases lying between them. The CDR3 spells CASSSGGGIYGYTF. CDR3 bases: TGTGCCAGCAGCTCTGGAGGGGGAATCTATGGCTACACCTTC.

The DNA of the CDR3 is TGTGCCACCGGTATGGGGAACACCGGGGAGCTGTTTTTT. Residues: CATGMGNTGELFF. The V and J genes are TRBV13 and TRBJ2-2; D is ambiguous. V lost 10 bases to trimming and J lost 1 base, with 10 bases between them. In germline, CDR1 is PRHDT, CDR2 FYEKMQ (reference sequence). The CDR3 spans 13 residues. Full variable domain (outside the CDR3, taken from reference TRBV13 and TRBJ2-2): AAGVIQSPRHLIKEKRETATLKCYPIPRHDTVYWYQQGPGQDPQFLISFYEKMQSDKGSIPDRFSAQQFSDYHSELNMSSLELGDSALYFCATGMGNTGELFFGEGSRLTVL.

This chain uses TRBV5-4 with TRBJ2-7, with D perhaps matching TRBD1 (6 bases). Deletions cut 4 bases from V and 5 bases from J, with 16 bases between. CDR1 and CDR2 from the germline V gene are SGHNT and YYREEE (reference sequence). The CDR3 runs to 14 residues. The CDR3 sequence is CASSTERTVDEQYF. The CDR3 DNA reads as TGTGCCAGCAGCACCGAAAGGACAGTTGACGAGCAGTACTTC.

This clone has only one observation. The CDR3 region has the DNA TGTGCCAGCAGTCCCCGCGGTCAGTTCGGCTACACCTTC. It translates to CASSPRGQFGYTF. The chain employs TRBV6-5 and TRBJ1-2; D unresolved. Trimming shortened V by 5 bases and J by 8 bases, and 15 bases separated the two germline ends. CDR1 is MNHEY, CDR2 SVGAGI, per germline. The CDR3 has 13 amino acids.

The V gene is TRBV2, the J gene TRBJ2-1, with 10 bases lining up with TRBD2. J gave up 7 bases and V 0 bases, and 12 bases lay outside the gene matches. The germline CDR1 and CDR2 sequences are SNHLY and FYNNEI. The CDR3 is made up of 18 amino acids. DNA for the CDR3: TGTGCCAGCAGTGAAGCGCTTAAGCGGGGGGGCCTTTTAAATGAGCAGTTCTTC. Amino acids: CASSEALKRGGLLNEQFF. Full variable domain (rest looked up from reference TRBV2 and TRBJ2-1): EPEVTQTPSHQVTQMGQEVILRCVPISNHLYFYWYRQILGQKVEFLVSFYNNEISEKSEIFDDQFSVERPDGSNFTLKIRSTKLEDSAMYFCASSEALKRGGLLNEQFFGPGTRLTVL.

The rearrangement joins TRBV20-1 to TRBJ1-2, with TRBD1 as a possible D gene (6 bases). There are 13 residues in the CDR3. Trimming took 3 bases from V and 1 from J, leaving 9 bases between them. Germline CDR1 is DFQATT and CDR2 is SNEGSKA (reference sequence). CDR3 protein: CSASVQGNYGYTF. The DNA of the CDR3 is TGCAGTGCTAGTGTACAGGGTAACTATGGCTACACCTTC.